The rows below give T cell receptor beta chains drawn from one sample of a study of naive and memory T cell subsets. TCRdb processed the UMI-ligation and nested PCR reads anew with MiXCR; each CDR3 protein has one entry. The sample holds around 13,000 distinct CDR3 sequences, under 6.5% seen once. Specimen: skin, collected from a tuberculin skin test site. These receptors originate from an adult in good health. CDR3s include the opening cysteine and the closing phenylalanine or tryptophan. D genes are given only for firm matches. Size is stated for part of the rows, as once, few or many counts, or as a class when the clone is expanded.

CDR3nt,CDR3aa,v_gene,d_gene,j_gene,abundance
TGTGCCAGCTCTAGACTGGAAGTTGGGGCCCAGTACTTC,CASSRLEVGAQYF,TRBV2,-,TRBJ2-5,medium-sized
TGCGCCAGCAGCCAAGGGGGCGGGGGCTTAGATACGCAGTATTTT,CASSQGGGGLDTQYF,TRBV4-3,-,TRBJ2-3,medium-sized
TGTGCCAGCAGCGCCCTTCGGCCAGATACGCAGTATTTT,CASSALRPDTQYF,TRBV9,-,TRBJ2-3,many
TGTGCCAGCAGCCCGGACAGGGGGGGCGAGCAGTACTTC,CASSPDRGGEQYF,TRBV7-8,TRBD1,TRBJ2-7,few
TGTGCCAGCAGTGAAGCAGAAAACACCATATATTTT,CASSEAENTIYF,TRBV2,-,TRBJ1-3,many
TGTGCCAGCAGCTTACGTTGGTCTAGCACAGATACGCAGTATTTT,CASSLRWSSTDTQYF,TRBV7-2,-,TRBJ2-3,-
TGTGCCTGGAGTGGCGGGACCAACACCGGGGAGCTGTTTTTT,CAWSGGTNTGELFF,TRBV30,-,TRBJ2-2,many
TGTGCCATCAGTGATGGGACAGGGGTCGGCTACACCTTC,CAISDGTGVGYTF,TRBV10-3,TRBD1,TRBJ1-2,many
TGTGCCAGCAGCAGCGGCCGGGCCAACTGGGGCACTGAAGCTTTCTTT,CASSSGRANWGTEAFF,TRBV7-2,-,TRBJ1-1,few
TGTGCCAGCAGCAAAGAGGGGGCAGACGGTAATTCACCCCTCCACTTT,CASSKEGADGNSPLHF,TRBV21-1,-,TRBJ1-6,many
TGTGCCAGCAGTGACGAGGGCAACTATGGCGACACCTTC,CASSDEGNYGDTF,TRBV2,-,TRBJ1-2,few
TGTGCCAGTAGCCGGGGGAATGAGCAGTTCTTC,CASSRGNEQFF,TRBV19,-,TRBJ2-1,medium-sized
TGTGCCAGCAGTTCGCGCAGGGGAACCTACGAGCAGTACTTC,CASSSRRGTYEQYF,TRBV6-2/TRBV6-3,-,TRBJ2-7,medium-sized
TGTGCCAGCCTGACAGTCACCCTTAATGAAAAACTGTTTTTT,CASLTVTLNEKLFF,TRBV2,-,TRBJ1-4,-
TGTGCCTGGAGTCCGACAGGGACTAATCAGCCCCAGCATTTT,CAWSPTGTNQPQHF,TRBV30,TRBD1,TRBJ1-5,-
TGCAGTGTGCAGACAGGCCAAAGGGGGACCGGGGAGCTGTTTTTT,CSVQTGQRGTGELFF,TRBV20-1,-,TRBJ2-2,many
TGTGCCAGTTCCGGGCTCACCTACGAGCAGTACTTC,CASSGLTYEQYF,TRBV19,-,TRBJ2-7,-
TGTGCCAGCAGAAACGACTTCAGCACAGATACGCAGTATTTT,CASRNDFSTDTQYF,TRBV6-1,-,TRBJ2-3,many
TGTGCCAGCAGTTACCAATCGGGTAAGACCCATGAGCAGTTCTTC,CASSYQSGKTHEQFF,TRBV6-5,-,TRBJ2-1,many
TGTGCCAGCAGTGATTACAATGAGCAGTTCTTC,CASSDYNEQFF,TRBV2,-,TRBJ2-1,many
TGTGCTAGCAGCTTACAACTAGCGGGGACGGGCGGGACCCAGTACTTC,CASSLQLAGTGGTQYF,TRBV7-7,TRBD2,TRBJ2-5,many
TGTGCCATCAGTGGGCTAGCGGGGGCCACCTCCTACGAGCAGTACTTC,CAISGLAGATSYEQYF,TRBV10-3,TRBD2,TRBJ2-7,-
TGTGCCAGTCGGAGGGACGGCACCTACGAGCAGTACTTC,CASRRDGTYEQYF,TRBV19,-,TRBJ2-7,many
TGCAGTGCTAGAGATCCGAACATGAACACTGAAGCTTTCTTT,CSARDPNMNTEAFF,TRBV20-1,-,TRBJ1-1,-
TGTGCCAGCAGTGCCGGACTAGCGGGGGGGCAGCATACGCAGTATTTT,CASSAGLAGGQHTQYF,TRBV6-1,TRBD2,TRBJ2-3,many
TGTGCCAGCAGTCCGGGACTTCAGGACGGGGAGCTGTTTTTT,CASSPGLQDGELFF,TRBV12-3/TRBV12-4,-,TRBJ2-2,many
TGTGCCAGCAGGGCGGACAGACTCGAGCAGTACTTC,CASRADRLEQYF,TRBV2,-,TRBJ2-7,many
TGTGCCAGTAGGAACCTAAACTCTGGGGCCAACGTCCTGACTTTC,CASRNLNSGANVLTF,TRBV19,-,TRBJ2-6,medium-sized
TGTGCTAGTGGTCAGAAGGACACCGGGGAGCTGTTTTTT,CASGQKDTGELFF,TRBV12-5,-,TRBJ2-2,many
TGTGCCAGCAGCTTGGGGGGCTTCTATGGCTACACCTTC,CASSLGGFYGYTF,TRBV7-9,-,TRBJ1-2,many
TGTGCCATCAGTGATATGACTAGCGGGGGAACCTACGAGCAGTACTTC,CAISDMTSGGTYEQYF,TRBV10-3,TRBD2,TRBJ2-7,medium-sized
TGTGCCAGTAGTTACGAGGCGCCGGGTGACTATGGCTACACCTTC,CASSYEAPGDYGYTF,TRBV19,-,TRBJ1-2,-
TGTGCCAGCAGCTTAGCTCACAGCTCCTACAATGAGCAGTTCTTC,CASSLAHSSYNEQFF,TRBV7-2,-,TRBJ2-1,many
TGTGCCAGCAGCTTGCGGGCAGCCTATGGCTACACCTTC,CASSLRAAYGYTF,TRBV5-5,-,TRBJ1-2,many
TGTGCCAGCAGCAAAGGGACTAGTTTTTTCCACGAGCAGTACTTC,CASSKGTSFFHEQYF,TRBV13,TRBD2,TRBJ2-7,many
TGTGCCAGCAGCTTAGGGGCAGGTGTAGAGACCCAGTACTTC,CASSLGAGVETQYF,TRBV7-2,-,TRBJ2-5,large
TGTGCCAGCAGCTTTAGAGCCCAGTACTTC,CASSFRAQYF,TRBV7-9,-,TRBJ2-5,-
TGTGCTAGTGGCAAGGACGGCTACACTGAAGCTTTCTTT,CASGKDGYTEAFF,TRBV12-5,-,TRBJ1-1,-
TGCGCCAGCAGCCAAGATGGTTTAGCGCGGGGGCACCTCCTAGCCAAAAACATTCAGTACTTC,CASSQDGLARGHLLAKNIQYF,TRBV4-3,-,TRBJ2-4,-
TGCAGTGCTAGTAGTCGAGGGGATGAGCAGTTCTTC,CSASSRGDEQFF,TRBV20-1,-,TRBJ2-1,many
TGTGCCAGCTCACCGGATTATTTGGAGCAGTACTTC,CASSPDYLEQYF,TRBV18,-,TRBJ2-7,many
TGCAGTGCTAGAGATCTGGGGGGAACTAGGGGCGGCGACACCTTC,CSARDLGGTRGGDTF,TRBV20-1,-,TRBJ1-2,-
TGTGCCAGCAAGCAGGACTCCTACGAGCAGTACTTC,CASKQDSYEQYF,TRBV2,-,TRBJ2-7,many
TGTGCCATCAGTAAAAACCGGGACCTAGCTAACTATGGCTACACCTTC,CAISKNRDLANYGYTF,TRBV10-3,-,TRBJ1-2,many
TGTGCCAGCAGCGTAGCTGTACAGGGTATCAACAATGAGCAGTTCTTC,CASSVAVQGINNEQFF,TRBV9,-,TRBJ2-1,medium-sized
TGTGCCAGCTCACCGGTTCTGAAAGAGACCCAGTACTTC,CASSPVLKETQYF,TRBV18,-,TRBJ2-5,medium-sized
TGCAGTGCTAGAGATACGGACTCTTACGAGCAGTACTTC,CSARDTDSYEQYF,TRBV20-1,-,TRBJ2-7,medium-sized
TGTGCCAGCAGCCCGGGGACGTCGTATGCCTACGAGCAGTACTTC,CASSPGTSYAYEQYF,TRBV7-2,-,TRBJ2-7,many
TGTGCCAGCAGCTTAGTCTTGGCGGTTCAAGAGACCCAGTACTTC,CASSLVLAVQETQYF,TRBV7-2,-,TRBJ2-5,many
TGTGCCAGCAGTTTCGGCAGTACAGCCCACGAGCAGTACTTC,CASSFGSTAHEQYF,TRBV12-3/TRBV12-4,-,TRBJ2-7,-
TGTGCCAGCAGCTTGACCAGCTCCTACGAGCAGTACTTC,CASSLTSSYEQYF,TRBV11-2,-,TRBJ2-7,few
TGTGCCAGCAGTTTAAGGCGGAGGCAAGAGACCCAGTACTTC,CASSLRRRQETQYF,TRBV12-3/TRBV12-4,-,TRBJ2-5,many
TGTGCCAGTAGTTCACAGGGGGTAGGGGCCAACGTCCTGACTTTC,CASSSQGVGANVLTF,TRBV19,TRBD1,TRBJ2-6,-
TGTGCCAGCAGTTTCAGCGGGGGGGCGGAGACCCAGTACTTC,CASSFSGGAETQYF,TRBV5-4,TRBD2,TRBJ2-5,many